This TCR beta chain was profiled in a study of blood T cell repertoires in COVID-19. Clinical history as reported by participants underpinned cohort assignment. This table comes from immunoSEQ multiplex PCR, and its TCRdb copy is limited to in-frame clones, with some not included. The data show nearly 300,000 clones, nearly 90% seen once. The V end lost 6 bases, the J end lost 8 bases, and 17 bases lay between the germline ends. CDR1 KGHSH and CDR2 LQKENI come from the germline V gene. The CDR3 consists of 14 residues. This sequence joins TRBV18 and TRBJ2-1; maybe TRBD2 (5 bases). This sequence originates from a woman between 50 and 59 years old who had been exposed to COVID-19. The sequenced sample consisted of PBMCs or T cells enriched from blood (not recorded which). CDR3 sequence: CASSPLREGDEQFF. The CDR3 DNA is TGTGCCAGCTCCCCCCTGAGAGAGGGAGATGAGCAGTTCTTC.